Listed here are 14 T cell receptor beta chains from one sample, sequenced in a study of spatial heterogeneity in lung cancer. Findings and limits, study-wide: The number of expanded tumor alpha and beta chains correlated with mutation number.

MiXCR, run by TCRdb on the 5' RACE reads, gives a single entry per CDR3 protein. The sample contains roughly 17,000 distinct CDR3 sequences, more than 9% of which appear only once. No antigens are known for them. Time point in this sample: sample taken at primary tumor resection. Sequencing used lung tumor tissue, obtained at surgery. These receptor sequences come from a female donor with early-stage non-small cell lung cancer.

With respect to this clonotype: With the library built for alpha chains, this beta chain is off target and its frequency is not meaningful. The rearrangement links TRBV7-6 to TRBJ2-7, with D perhaps matching TRBD1 (6 bases). The CDR3 extends over 15 amino acids. Trimming stripped 3 bases from V and 2 bases from J, with 14 bases between. Germline CDR1 reads SGHVS; CDR2 reads FNYEAQ. CDR3 bases: TGTGCCAGCAGCTTTGTGCAGGGGCGGCCCTACGAGCAGTACTTC. It specifies CASSFVQGRPYEQYF.

At least ten counts were recorded for this clonotype. Because this beta chain is a stray read in a library intended to capture alpha chains, its abundance should not be given much weight. The V gene is TRBV5-1, the J gene TRBJ2-3; D unclear. Germline V gene data show CDR1 as SGHRS and CDR2 as YFSETQ. The CDR3 totals 14 residues. With 4 bases removed from V and 0 bases from J, the gap between germline ends came to 9 bases. CDR3 region: CASSVPASTDTQYF. The DNA of the CDR3 is TGCGCCAGCAGCGTGCCAGCTAGCACAGATACGCAGTATTTT.

This clonotype was recorded a few times. A library made for alpha chains picked up this beta chain off target, so its size means little. This chain connects TRBV9 to TRBJ2-3; the match to TRBD2 covers 9 bases. Germline V CDR1 and CDR2: SGDLS, YYNGEE. The CDR3 runs 17 residues. V lost 0 bases to trimming and J lost 3 bases; unmatched junction nucleotides: 8. This chain's CDR3 is CASSVESAGGRTDTQYF. CDR3 in DNA: TGTGCCAGCAGCGTAGAGTCCGCGGGGGGGCGGACAGATACGCAGTATTTT. Drawing the rest from reference TRBV9 and TRBJ2-3, the complete variable domain is DSGVTQTPKHLITATGQRVTLRCSPRSGDLSVYWYQQSLDQGLQFLIQYYNGEERAKGNILERFSAQQFPDLHSELNLSSLELGDSALYFCASSVESAGGRTDTQYFGPGTRLTVL.

By frequency in the sample, this clonotype is medium-sized. This beta chain is a stray sequence in a library constructed for alpha chains; its clone size is not meaningful. This chain links TRBV10-3 with TRBJ2-7; 8 bases agree with TRBD2. The V and J ends lost 6 bases and 2 bases, in that order; junction bases with no gene match: 3. CDR1 and CDR2 from the germline V gene are ENHRY and SYGVKD. CDR3 size: 13 residues. DNA of the CDR3: TGTGCCATCAGGGTCGGGGGGGCCTACGAGCAGTACTTC. Residues: CAIRVGGAYEQYF.

Of note for this clonotype: This beta chain came through as a stray read in a library set up for alpha chains, and its size says little. The V gene is TRBV20-1, the J gene TRBJ2-5; TRBD2 agrees at 8 bases. After removal of 0 bases from V and 3 bases from J, the junction contained 12 bases not matched to a gene. CDR3 length: 17 residues. Germline CDR1 DFQATT, CDR2 SNEGSKA (reference sequence). The CDR3 region is CSARDKVSGGAKETQYF. The CDR3 DNA is TGCAGTGCTAGAGATAAGGTTTCCGGGGGGGCTAAAGAGACCCAGTACTTC.

This clonotype was counted only a few times. This beta chain is an off-target read within a library intended for alpha chains, so its frequency means little. V gene TRBV5-4 combines with J gene TRBJ2-1; 12 bases are a match to TRBD2. The CDR3 extends over 14 amino acids. From germline, CDR1 is SGHNT and CDR2 YYREEE (reference sequence). The V segment lost 4 bases and the J segment 9 bases; nucleotides outside the gene matches: 5. CDR3 DNA sequence: TGTGCCAGCAGCACTGGACTAGCGGGATTTGAGCAGTTCTTC. This sequence encodes CASSTGLAGFEQFF.

In its sample, this clonotype was seen many times. This beta chain was picked up by a library intended for alpha chains and is off target, so its count carries little meaning. This CDR3 reads CASSKYPTVPPGETQYF. The CDR3, as DNA: TGTGCCAGCAGCAAATACCCGACAGTACCCCCAGGGGAGACCCAGTACTTC. This sequence joins TRBV21-1 and TRBJ2-5; the table's D call, TRBD1, has no DNA check behind it. TRBV21-1 is flagged as a pseudogene. The CDR3 is 17 amino acids.

This clonotype was observed at least ten times. A library prepared for alpha chains yielded this beta chain as an off-target read; its size is of little meaning. The chain employs TRBV2 and TRBJ1-2; no definite D call. The germline V gene has CDR1 SNHLY and CDR2 FYNNEI. This CDR3 has 16 residues. Trimming stripped 0 bases from V and 4 bases from J, with 15 bases between. This chain's CDR3 is CASSEAPGEAIYGYTF. CDR3 DNA sequence: TGTGCCAGCAGTGAAGCCCCCGGCGAGGCAATCTATGGCTACACCTTC.

Worth noting for this clonotype: A library prepared for alpha chains yielded this beta chain as an off-target read; its size is of little meaning. The rearrangement links TRBV4-3 to TRBJ2-3; possible D gene TRBD2, 7 bases. The ends were cut back, 1 base at V and 2 bases at J, with 19 bases in the middle. Germline loops: CDR1 LGHNA, CDR2 YSLEER. The CDR3 spans 18 residues. Here the CDR3 reads CASSQVPAWRGHTDTQYF. Written as DNA, the CDR3 is TGCGCCAGCAGCCAAGTTCCCGCTTGGCGGGGGCACACAGATACGCAGTATTTT.

A few counts support this clonotype. Since the library was made to target alpha chains, this beta chain is a stray read and its abundance is not meaningful. The chain links TRBV12-3 or TRBV12-4 to TRBJ1-5; 12 bases are a match to TRBD1. There are 15 residues in the CDR3. V gave up 6 bases and J gave up 7 bases; unmatched junction bases: 7. CDR3 loop: CASRPGQGAGQPQHF. DNA of the CDR3: TGTGCCAGCAGACCGGGACAGGGGGCGGGACAGCCCCAGCATTTT.

This clonotype was counted ten times or more. This beta chain represents an off-target read in a library built for alpha chains; its size is of limited meaning. The CDR3 DNA is TGCAGTGCTAGTGGGGACAGGGGGATCGTTAATTCACCCCTCCACTTT. Its protein is CSASGDRGIVNSPLHF. The chain has TRBV20-1 and TRBJ1-6; 11 nucleotides line up with TRBD1. The trim removed 3 bases at V and 6 bases at J, leaving 7 bases unmatched. The germline gives CDR1 DFQATT, CDR2 SNEGSKA (reference sequence). The CDR3 consists of 16 residues.

Many counts were recorded for this clonotype. This beta chain is a stray read from a library made for alpha chains; its abundance is not meaningful. J is TRBJ2-2 and V is TRBV9; D perhaps matches TRBD2 (5 bases). Germline CDR1 reads SGDLS; CDR2 reads YYNGEE. Trimming stripped 0 bases from V and 4 bases from J, with 7 bases between. The CDR3 totals 14 residues. The CDR3 region is CASSVAGSTGELFF. The CDR3 nucleotides are TGTGCCAGCAGCGTAGCTGGGAGCACCGGGGAGCTGTTTTTT.

This clonotype was detected ten times or more. In a library made to pick up alpha chains, this beta chain is a stray read with a size that means little. The chain recombines TRBV7-3 with TRBJ2-2, with 9 bases that match TRBD2. V shed 5 bases, J shed 4 bases, and the junction held 2 bases outside the gene matches. The CDR3 covers 14 residues. The germline V gene encodes CDR1 SGHTA and CDR2 FQGTGA. In nucleotides, the CDR3 is TGTGCCAGCAGCCCAGCGGGGGGCACCGGGGAGCTGTTTTTT. As protein: CASSPAGGTGELFF.

In its sample, this clonotype was seen many times. With the library built for alpha chains, this beta chain is off target and its frequency is not meaningful. This chain uses TRBV9 with TRBJ2-1; D gene ambiguous. The CDR3 loop spans 15 amino acids. The V end was cut by 3 bases, the J end by 4 bases, with 14 bases between. Germline V lookup: CDR1 SGDLS, CDR2 YYNGEE. The CDR3 DNA reads as TGTGCCAGCAGCGCTCTAGGGCGTAATTACAATGAGCAGTTCTTC. Its translation: CASSALGRNYNEQFF.